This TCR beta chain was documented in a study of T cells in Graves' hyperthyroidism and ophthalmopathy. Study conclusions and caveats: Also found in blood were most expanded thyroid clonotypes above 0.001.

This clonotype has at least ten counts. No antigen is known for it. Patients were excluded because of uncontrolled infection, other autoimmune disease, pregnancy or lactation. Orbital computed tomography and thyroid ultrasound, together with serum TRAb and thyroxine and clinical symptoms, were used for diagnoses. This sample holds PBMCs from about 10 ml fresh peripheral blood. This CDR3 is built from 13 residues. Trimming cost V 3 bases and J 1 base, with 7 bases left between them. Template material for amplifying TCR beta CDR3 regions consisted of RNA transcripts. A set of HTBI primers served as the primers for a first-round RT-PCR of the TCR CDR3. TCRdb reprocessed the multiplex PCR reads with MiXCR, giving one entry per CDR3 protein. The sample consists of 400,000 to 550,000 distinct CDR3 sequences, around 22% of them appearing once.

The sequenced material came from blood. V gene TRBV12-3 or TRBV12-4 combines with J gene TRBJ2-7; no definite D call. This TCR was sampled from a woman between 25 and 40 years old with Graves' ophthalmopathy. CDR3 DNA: TGTGCCAGCAGTTTTCCGGAATCCTACGAGCAGTACTTC. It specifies CASSFPESYEQYF.